What follows are 21 T cell receptor beta chains derived from one specimen sequenced in a study of blood T cell repertoires in COVID-19. Generated by immunoSEQ multiplex PCR, the TCRdb table keeps only in-frame clones and is missing some. The sample yields some 150,000 clones, over 75% seen once. The source material was peripheral blood. These receptors all come from a woman aged 55-70 years with active COVID-19.

The V call is TRBV20-1, the J call TRBJ1-5; D is possibly TRBD1 (5 bases). CDR1 and CDR2 from the germline V gene are DFQATT and SNEGSKA (reference sequence). There are 11 residues in the CDR3. V was shortened by 4 bases and J by 6 bases, with 7 bases between the two germline ends. The CDR3 region is CSATGGQPQHF. The CDR3 nucleotides are TGCAGTGCTACGGGGGGTCAGCCCCAGCATTTT.

This rearrangement joins TRBV5-1 to TRBJ2-1; 8 bases fit TRBD1. V trimming: 4 bases; J trimming: 6 bases; junction bases outside the gene matches: 9. The V gene's germline CDR1 is SGHRS and CDR2 YFSETQ. The CDR3 totals 15 residues. CDR3 DNA sequence: TGCGCCAGCAGCACCCGGACAGGGCAGATCAATGAGCAGTTCTTC. Translated, it gives CASSTRTGQINEQFF.

The rearrangement joins TRBV30 to TRBJ2-3, with 9 bases lining up with TRBD1. The CDR3 is 14 amino acids. V shed 1 base, J shed 4 bases, and the junction held 3 bases outside the gene matches. Germline values: CDR1 GTSNPN, CDR2 SVGIG (reference sequence). CDR3 amino acids: CAWSGGQGADTQYF. Here the CDR3 DNA reads TGTGCCTGGAGTGGGGGACAGGGAGCAGATACGCAGTATTTT.

The chain employs TRBV19 and TRBJ1-2, with a possible D match to TRBD1 (5 bases). V gave up 11 bases and J gave up 2 bases, with 15 bases separating them. Germline CDR1 is LNHDA and CDR2 is SQIVND (reference sequence). The CDR3 has 13 amino acids. The CDR3 nucleotides read TGTGCCGTCCAGGGCGGTTTCAACTATGGCTACACCTTC. Translation: CAVQGGFNYGYTF. The full variable domain, with the rest looked up from reference TRBV19 and TRBJ1-2, is DGGITQSPKYLFRKEGQNVTLSCEQNLNHDAMYWYRQDPGQGLRLIYYSQIVNDFQKGDIAEGYSVSREKKESFPLTVTSAQKNPTAFYLCAVQGGFNYGYTFGSGTRLTVV.

This sequence joins TRBV19 and TRBJ1-5; weak D call: TRBD1 (6 bases). V was cut by 6 bases and J by 5 bases, with 14 bases left in between. Germline assignment: CDR1 LNHDA and CDR2 SQIVND (reference sequence). The CDR3 covers 14 residues. Here the CDR3 reads CASSGGRRDQPQHF. The DNA for the CDR3 is TGTGCCAGTAGCGGGGGGCGCAGGGATCAGCCCCAGCATTTT.

The CDR3 is CASSLGQMNTEAFF. CDR3 nucleotides: TGTGCCAGCAGCTTGGGACAGATGAACACTGAAGCTTTCTTT. This chain connects TRBV7-9 to TRBJ1-1; TRBD1 matches 7 bases. There are 14 residues in the CDR3. Germline V gene data show CDR1 as SEHNR and CDR2 as FQNEAQ (reference sequence). V shed 3 bases and J 0 bases; nucleotides not matched to a gene: 1.

V usage is TRBV27 and J usage is TRBJ1-5, with D possibly being TRBD1 (5 bases). V was trimmed by 2 bases and J by 3 bases, leaving 11 bases between them. This CDR3 is built from 15 residues. Germline loops: CDR1 MNHEY, CDR2 SMNVEV (reference sequence). CDR3 coding DNA: TGTGCCAGCAGTTTAGCAACAGGATACAATCAGCCCCAGCATTTT. Translated: CASSLATGYNQPQHF.

The V gene is TRBV6-4, the J gene TRBJ2-3, with no clear D. The CDR3 is made up of 14 amino acids. Between the trimmed V and J ends, which lost 9 bases and 4 bases, there was a span of 17 bases. Germline V gene data show CDR1 as MRHNA and CDR2 as SNTAGT. CDR3 protein: CASPLGSEPDTQYF. For the CDR3, the DNA is TGTGCCAGTCCCCTCGGCTCGGAGCCAGATACGCAGTATTTT.

The chain couples TRBV27 to TRBJ2-7, with 9 bases identical to TRBD2. Germline assignment: CDR1 MNHEY and CDR2 SMNVEV (reference sequence). J was trimmed by 5 bases and V by 4 bases; bases with no gene match: 12. The CDR3 is made up of 16 amino acids. The CDR3 is CASSSPELAGRNEQYF. CDR3 sequence (DNA): TGTGCCAGCAGTTCCCCCGAACTAGCGGGCAGGAACGAGCAGTACTTC.

This chain links TRBV28 with TRBJ2-5; D may be TRBD1 (5 bases). The CDR3 consists of 10 residues. The V end was cut by 11 bases, the J end by 5 bases, with 9 bases between. The V gene's germline CDR1 is MDHEN and CDR2 SYDVKM. In DNA form, the CDR3 reads TGTGCCGCGCAGGGTGAGACCCAGTACTTC. Residues: CAAQGETQYF.

The chain joins TRBV27 to TRBJ2-7; D is undetermined. Per the germline V gene, CDR1 is MNHEY and CDR2 is SMNVEV (reference sequence). Trimming removed 2 bases from V and 0 bases from J, with 8 bases in between. The CDR3 loop spans 14 amino acids. CDR3 sequence: CASSLSYSSYEQYF. Here the CDR3 DNA reads TGTGCCAGCAGTTTAAGTTACAGCTCCTACGAGCAGTACTTC.

The V and J genes are TRBV30 and TRBJ1-1, with a tentative D call TRBD1 (5 bases). V lost 5 bases and J 8 bases, leaving 12 bases between the germline ends. The germline V gene has CDR1 GTSNPN and CDR2 SVGIG (reference sequence). The CDR3 has 11 amino acids. The CDR3 coding sequence is TGTGCCTGGGAACGGGGGTCCGAAGCTTTCTTT. It specifies CAWERGSEAFF.

This clone appeared once. This chain joins TRBV18 and TRBJ2-1; TRBD2 matches 15 bases. Germline CDR1 and CDR2: KGHSH and LQKENI. V shed 1 base, J shed 0 bases, and the junction held 4 bases outside the gene matches. The CDR3 runs 19 residues. This CDR3 reads CASSPLGTSGGSSYNEQFF. CDR3 DNA: TGTGCCAGCTCACCACTCGGGACTAGCGGGGGGAGCTCCTACAATGAGCAGTTCTTC.

The rearrangement uses TRBV3-1 (or the pseudogene TRBV3-2) and TRBJ1-1; TRBD1 agrees at 8 bases. Germline CDR1 LGHDT, CDR2 YNNKEL (reference sequence). The V and J ends lost 3 bases and 1 base, in that order; junction bases with no gene match: 4. The CDR3 covers 15 residues. The CDR3 loop reads CASSHRQGQNTEAFF. The CDR3 nucleotides are TGTGCCAGCAGCCATCGACAGGGGCAGAACACTGAAGCTTTCTTT.

This clone was recorded only once. This chain links TRBV27 with TRBJ2-7, with 8 bases identical to TRBD2. The germline gives CDR1 MNHEY, CDR2 SMNVEV (reference sequence). The length of the CDR3 is 13 residues. The ends lost 6 bases at V and 2 bases at J; junction bases unmatched: 3. The CDR3 region is CASSRGGAYEQYF. CDR3 DNA: TGTGCCAGCAGCCGGGGGGGCGCCTACGAGCAGTACTTC.

A single count supports this clone. The DNA for the CDR3 is TGTGCCAGCAAAGTCACCCCAGGCATGAACACTGAAGCTTTCTTT. Its translation: CASKVTPGMNTEAFF. The chain combines TRBV28 with TRBJ1-1; no clear D gene. The length of the CDR3 is 15 residues. V was trimmed by 7 bases and J by 0 bases, leaving 15 bases between them. Germline V CDR1 and CDR2: MDHEN, SYDVKM.

The chain links TRBV6-4 to TRBJ2-4; weak D call: TRBD2 (5 bases). The CDR3 is made up of 10 amino acids. The germline CDR1 and CDR2 sequences are MRHNA and SNTAGT. The V and J ends lost 4 bases and 13 bases respectively, with 8 bases between them. The CDR3 region has the DNA TGTGCCAGCAGTGGTAGAGGGCAGTACTTC. Protein: CASSGRGQYF.

This sequence joins TRBV7-2 and TRBJ2-7, with TRBD2 matching 11 bases. Trimming cost V 1 base and J 3 bases; bases outside gene matches: 11. From germline, CDR1 is SGHTA and CDR2 FQGNSA. This CDR3 spans 18 amino acids. The CDR3 nucleotides read TGTGCCAGCAGCTTAGGGGGACCGCGACTAGCGGGGAACTACGAGCAGTACTTC. Amino acid sequence: CASSLGGPRLAGNYEQYF.

V gene TRBV6-5 combines with J gene TRBJ1-5; D is uncertain. From germline, CDR1 is MNHEY and CDR2 SVGAGI. V lost 6 bases, J lost 5 bases, and 14 bases lay in between. There are 14 residues in the CDR3. The chain's CDR3 is CASSRTAGYQPQHF. The DNA for the CDR3 is TGTGCCAGCAGCCGGACGGCGGGGTATCAGCCCCAGCATTTT.

The chain uses TRBV4-2 and TRBJ2-1, with 9 bases fitting TRBD2. Unmatched junction bases numbered 13, after V lost 4 bases and J lost 12 bases. From germline, CDR1 is LGHNA and CDR2 YNFKEQ. CDR3 length equals 15 residues. Here the CDR3 DNA reads TGTGCCAGCAGCCCAACCGGTGCGGGAGGGCCTCGGCAGTTCTTC. This codes for CASSPTGAGGPRQFF.

The chain combines TRBV4-3 with TRBJ2-3; TRBD1 might be the D (6 bases). Trimming pared 3 bases from V and 4 bases from J, leaving 23 bases between. Germline CDR1 and CDR2: LGHNA and YSLEER. This CDR3 region has 18 residues. Here the CDR3 reads CASSQRYPGPSGADTQYF. The CDR3 DNA follows: TGCGCCAGCAGCCAGAGATACCCGGGACCCTCAGGGGCAGATACGCAGTATTTT.